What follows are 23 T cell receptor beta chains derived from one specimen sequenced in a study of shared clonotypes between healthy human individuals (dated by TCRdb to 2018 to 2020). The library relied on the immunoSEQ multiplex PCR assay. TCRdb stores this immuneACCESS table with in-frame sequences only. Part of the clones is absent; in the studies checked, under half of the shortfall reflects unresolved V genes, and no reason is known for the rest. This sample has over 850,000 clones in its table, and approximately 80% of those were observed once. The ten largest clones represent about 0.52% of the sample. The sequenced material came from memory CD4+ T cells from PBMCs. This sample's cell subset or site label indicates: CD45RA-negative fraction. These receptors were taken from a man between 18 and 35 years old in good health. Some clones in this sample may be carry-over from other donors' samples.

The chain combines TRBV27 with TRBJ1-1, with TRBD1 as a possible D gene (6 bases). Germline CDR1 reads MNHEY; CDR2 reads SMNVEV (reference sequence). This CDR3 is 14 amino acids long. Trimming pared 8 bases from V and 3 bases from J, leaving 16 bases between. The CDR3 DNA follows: TGTGCCAGCGCGGGGGCAGGGATTTACACTGAAGCTTTCTTT. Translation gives CASAGAGIYTEAFF.

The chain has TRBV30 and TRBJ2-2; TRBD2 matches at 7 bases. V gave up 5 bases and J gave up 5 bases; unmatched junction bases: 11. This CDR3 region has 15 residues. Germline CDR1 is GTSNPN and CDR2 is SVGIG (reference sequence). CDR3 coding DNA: TGTGCCTGGTCATGGGGGGGAGATAGAACCGGGGAGCTGTTTTTT. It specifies CAWSWGGDRTGELFF.

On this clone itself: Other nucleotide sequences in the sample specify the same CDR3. The CDR3, as DNA: TGCGCCAGCAGCTTGGAGGGGGCGGGCTACACCTTC. It specifies CASSLEGAGYTF. The rearrangement uses TRBV5-1 and TRBJ1-2; 7 bases match TRBD1. This CDR3 comprises 12 residues. Germline CDR1 reads SGHRS; CDR2 reads YFSETQ. Unmatched junction bases numbered 1, after V lost 0 bases and J lost 8 bases.

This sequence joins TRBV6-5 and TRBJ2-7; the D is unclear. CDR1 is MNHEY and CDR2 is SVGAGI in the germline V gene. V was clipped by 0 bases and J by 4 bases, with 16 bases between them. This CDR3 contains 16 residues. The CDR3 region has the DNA TGTGCCAGCAGTTACTCCCAGGTCCGTACTCCGTACGAGCAGTACTTC. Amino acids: CASSYSQVRTPYEQYF.

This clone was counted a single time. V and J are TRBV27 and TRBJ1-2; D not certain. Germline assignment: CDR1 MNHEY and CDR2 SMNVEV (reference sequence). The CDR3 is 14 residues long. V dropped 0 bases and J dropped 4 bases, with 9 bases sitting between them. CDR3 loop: CASSLSWGSYGYTF. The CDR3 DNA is TGTGCCAGCAGTTTATCCTGGGGTTCCTATGGCTACACCTTC.

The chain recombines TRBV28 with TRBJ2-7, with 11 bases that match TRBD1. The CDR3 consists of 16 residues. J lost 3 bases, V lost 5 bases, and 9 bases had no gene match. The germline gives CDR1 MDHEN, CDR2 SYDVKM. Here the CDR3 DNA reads TGTGCCAGCAGTATAATGGGGACAGGGGGTATCTACGAGCAGTACTTC. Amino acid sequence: CASSIMGTGGIYEQYF.

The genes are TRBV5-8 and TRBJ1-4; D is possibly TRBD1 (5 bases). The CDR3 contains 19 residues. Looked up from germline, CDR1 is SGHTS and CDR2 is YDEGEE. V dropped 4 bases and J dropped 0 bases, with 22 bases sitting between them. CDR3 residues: CASSHDPGAGHATNEKLFF. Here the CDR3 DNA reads TGTGCCAGCAGCCATGACCCGGGAGCCGGACATGCAACTAATGAAAAACTGTTTTTT.

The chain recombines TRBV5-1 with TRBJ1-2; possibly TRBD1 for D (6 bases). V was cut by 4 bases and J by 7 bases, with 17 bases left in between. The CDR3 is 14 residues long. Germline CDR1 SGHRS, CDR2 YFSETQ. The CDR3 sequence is CASSVSQGRSGYTF. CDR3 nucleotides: TGCGCCAGCAGCGTTTCACAGGGAAGGAGTGGCTACACCTTC.

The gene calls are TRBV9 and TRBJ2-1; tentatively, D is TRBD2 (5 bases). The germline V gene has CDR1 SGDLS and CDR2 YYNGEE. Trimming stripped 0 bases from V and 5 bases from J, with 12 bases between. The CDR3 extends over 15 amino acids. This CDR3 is CASSVGGSAHNEQFF. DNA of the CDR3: TGTGCCAGCAGCGTAGGGGGTAGCGCGCACAATGAGCAGTTCTTC.

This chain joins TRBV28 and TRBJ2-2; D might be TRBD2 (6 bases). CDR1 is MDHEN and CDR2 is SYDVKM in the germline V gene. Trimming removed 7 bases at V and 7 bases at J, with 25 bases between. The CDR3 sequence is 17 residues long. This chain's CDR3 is CASTRRISGGRFGELFF. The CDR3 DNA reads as TGTGCCAGCACCCGACGAATAAGCGGAGGGAGGTTCGGGGAGCTGTTTTTT.

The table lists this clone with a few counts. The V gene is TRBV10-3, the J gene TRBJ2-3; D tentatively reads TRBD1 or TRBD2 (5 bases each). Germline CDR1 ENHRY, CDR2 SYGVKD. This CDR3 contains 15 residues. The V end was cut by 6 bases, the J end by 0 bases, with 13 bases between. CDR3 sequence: CAIRGDGTSTDTQYF. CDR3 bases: TGTGCCATCAGGGGGGACGGTACTAGCACAGATACGCAGTATTTT.

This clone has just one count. The CDR3 loop reads CASRTALNYGYTF. For the CDR3, the DNA is TGTGCCAGCAGGACGGCACTGAACTATGGCTACACCTTC. The rearrangement joins TRBV28 to TRBJ1-2; D is unclear. Per the germline V gene, CDR1 is MDHEN and CDR2 is SYDVKM. The CDR3 length is 13 residues. Between the trimmed V and J ends, which lost 6 bases and 2 bases, there was a span of 10 bases.

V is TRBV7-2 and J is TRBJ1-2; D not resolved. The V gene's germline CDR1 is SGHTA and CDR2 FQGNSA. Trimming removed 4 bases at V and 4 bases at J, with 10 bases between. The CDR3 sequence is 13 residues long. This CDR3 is CASSSQPAYGYTF. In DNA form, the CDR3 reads TGTGCCAGCAGCTCCCAACCCGCCTATGGCTACACCTTC.

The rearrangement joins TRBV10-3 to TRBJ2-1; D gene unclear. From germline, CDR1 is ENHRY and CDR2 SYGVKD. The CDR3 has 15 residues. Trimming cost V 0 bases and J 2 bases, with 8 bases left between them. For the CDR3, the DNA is TGTGCCATCAGTGAGTCGAACACAGCCTACAATGAGCAGTTCTTC. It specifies CAISESNTAYNEQFF.

The CDR3 DNA follows: TGTGCCAGCAGCCGGGACAGGGAAAGTGGGGCCAACGTCCTGACTTTC. Protein sequence: CASSRDRESGANVLTF. This chain uses TRBV5-4 with TRBJ2-6; 9 nucleotides match TRBD1. The V segment lost 4 bases and the J segment 3 bases; nucleotides outside the gene matches: 5. Germline V gene sequence: CDR1 SGHNT, CDR2 YYREEE (reference sequence). CDR3 length equals 16 residues. The complete variable domain, with remaining parts taken from reference TRBV5-4 and TRBJ2-6, reads ETGVTQSPTHLIKTRGQQVTLRCSSQSGHNTVSWYQQALGQGPQFIFQYYREEENGRGNFPPRFSGLQFPNYSSELNVNALELDDSALYLCASSRDRESGANVLTFGAGSRLTVL.

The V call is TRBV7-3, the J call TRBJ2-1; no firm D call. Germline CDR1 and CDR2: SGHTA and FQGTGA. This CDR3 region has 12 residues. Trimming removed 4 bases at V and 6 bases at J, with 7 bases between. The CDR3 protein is CASSSSFNEQFF. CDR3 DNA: TGTGCCAGCAGCTCTAGTTTCAATGAGCAGTTCTTC.

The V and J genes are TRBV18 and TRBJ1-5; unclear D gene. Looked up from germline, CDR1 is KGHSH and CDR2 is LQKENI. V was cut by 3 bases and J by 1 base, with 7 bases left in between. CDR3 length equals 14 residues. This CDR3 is CASSPPGSNQPQHF. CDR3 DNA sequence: TGTGCCAGCTCACCCCCGGGGAGCAATCAGCCCCAGCATTTT.

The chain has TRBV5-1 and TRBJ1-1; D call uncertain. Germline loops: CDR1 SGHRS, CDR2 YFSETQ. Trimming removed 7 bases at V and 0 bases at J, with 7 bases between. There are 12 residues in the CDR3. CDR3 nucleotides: TGCGCCAGCCGTAGGGTGAACACTGAAGCTTTCTTT. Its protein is CASRRVNTEAFF.

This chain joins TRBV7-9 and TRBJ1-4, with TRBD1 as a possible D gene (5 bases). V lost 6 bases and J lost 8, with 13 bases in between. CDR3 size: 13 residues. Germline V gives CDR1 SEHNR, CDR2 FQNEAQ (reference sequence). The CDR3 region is CASSWDGSEKLFF. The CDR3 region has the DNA TGTGCCAGCAGTTGGGACGGCAGCGAAAAACTGTTTTTT.

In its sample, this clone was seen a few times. The CDR3 loop is CASSIVGVGTEAFF. The CDR3 nucleotides read TGTGCCAGTAGTATAGTAGGGGTCGGGACTGAAGCTTTCTTT. The chain combines TRBV19 with TRBJ1-1, with a possible D match to TRBD1 (5 bases). Germline lookup yields CDR1 LNHDA and CDR2 SQIVND (reference sequence). V was clipped by 1 base and J by 5 bases, with 11 bases between them. The CDR3 covers 14 residues.

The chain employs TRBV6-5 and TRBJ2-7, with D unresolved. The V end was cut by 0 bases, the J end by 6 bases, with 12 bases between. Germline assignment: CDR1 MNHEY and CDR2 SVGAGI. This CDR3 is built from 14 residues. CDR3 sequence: CASSYSTRVGEQYF. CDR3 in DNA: TGTGCCAGCAGTTACTCGACCCGGGTGGGCGAGCAGTACTTC.

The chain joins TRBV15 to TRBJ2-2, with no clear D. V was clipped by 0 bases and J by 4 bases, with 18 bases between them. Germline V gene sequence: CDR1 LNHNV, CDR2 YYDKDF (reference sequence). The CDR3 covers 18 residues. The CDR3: CATSREESSSPSTGELFF. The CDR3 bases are TGTGCCACCAGCAGAGAAGAGAGTAGCTCCCCGAGCACCGGGGAGCTGTTTTTT.

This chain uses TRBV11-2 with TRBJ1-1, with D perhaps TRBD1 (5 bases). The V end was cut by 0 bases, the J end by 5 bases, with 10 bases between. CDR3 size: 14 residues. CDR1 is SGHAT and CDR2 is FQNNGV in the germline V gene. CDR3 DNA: TGTGCCAGCAGCTTAGATTTGGGGGGGACTGAAGCTTTCTTT. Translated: CASSLDLGGTEAFF.